This T cell receptor (beta chain) was retrieved from a study of response to subunit inactivated influenza vaccine. The CDR3 contains 13 residues. Trimming shortened V by 5 bases and J by 5 bases, and 13 bases separated the two germline ends. CDR1 SGHTA and CDR2 FQGNSA come from the germline V gene. TCRdb reprocessed the RT-PCR reads via MiXCR and lists one record per CDR3 protein. This table has approximately 700,000 distinct CDR3 sequences, around 16% appearing once. This clonotype was observed at least ten times. The source of this sequence is a man between 50 and 59 years old who received an inactivated influenza vaccine. The chain combines TRBV7-2 with TRBJ2-7, with TRBD2 as a possible D gene (5 bases). The source was PBMCs from blood, collected roughly 12 days after vaccination. The CDR3 DNA is TGTGCCAGCAGCCCAGAGGGCGTCAACGAGCAGTACTTC. This encodes CASSPEGVNEQYF. Variable domain in full (rest from reference TRBV7-2 and TRBJ2-7): GAGVSQSPSNKVTEKGKDVELRCDPISGHTALYWYRQSLGQGLEFLIYFQGNSAPDKSGLPSDRFSAERTGGSVSTLTIQRTQQEDSAVYLCASSPEGVNEQYFGPGTRLTVT.